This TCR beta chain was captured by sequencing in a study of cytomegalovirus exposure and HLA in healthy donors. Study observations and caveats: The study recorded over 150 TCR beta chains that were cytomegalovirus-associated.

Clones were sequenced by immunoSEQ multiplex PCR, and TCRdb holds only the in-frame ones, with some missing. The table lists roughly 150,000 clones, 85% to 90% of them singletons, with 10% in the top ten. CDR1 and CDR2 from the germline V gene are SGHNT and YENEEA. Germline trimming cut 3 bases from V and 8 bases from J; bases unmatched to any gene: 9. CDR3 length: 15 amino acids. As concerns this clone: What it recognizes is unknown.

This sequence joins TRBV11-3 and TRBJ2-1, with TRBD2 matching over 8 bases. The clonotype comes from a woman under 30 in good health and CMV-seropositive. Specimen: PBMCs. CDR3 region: CASSLISGSSYEQFF. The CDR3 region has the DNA TGTGCCAGCAGCTTGATCAGCGGGAGTAGCTATGAGCAGTTCTTC.